This T cell receptor (beta chain) was documented in a study of early T cells in non-severe SARS-CoV-2 infection. Study-level information: Chains were not paired, and sequencing was done on bulk RNA from unsorted whole blood.

This clonotype was observed a few times. Each CDR3 protein gets one entry after TCRdb re-called the 5' RACE reads with MiXCR. The sample lists about 59,000 distinct CDR3 sequences; 13% were seen once. Germline values: CDR1 MNHNY, CDR2 SVGAGI (reference sequence). This CDR3 spans 12 amino acids. V lost 6 bases to trimming and J lost 4 bases, with 7 bases between them. The J gene is TRBJ2-1, the V gene TRBV6-6; D gene ambiguous. Source: whole blood, taken at baseline. The clonotype originates from an adult who was a healthcare worker with PCR-confirmed SARS-CoV-2 infection or an uninfected control (not recorded which). The chain's CDR3 is CASSFHYNEQFF. In DNA, the CDR3 is TGTGCCAGCAGCTTTCATTACAATGAGCAGTTCTTC.